These 4 T cell receptor beta chains were sequenced from one sample in a study of CD8+ T cells in alopecia areata. It was from alopecia areata patients that lesional scalp punch biopsies and peripheral blood were collected. Extracted RNA was reverse transcribed, and the resulting cDNA served as sequencing template. Clones were read by immunoSEQ multiplex PCR, and TCRdb kept only the in-frame ones, dropping some. The sample includes about 20,000 clones, approximately 70% seen only once; the top ten take more than 6%. This specimen was skin, taken at week 0. These receptors originate from a human donor with alopecia areata.

The rearrangement joins TRBV10-3 to TRBJ2-3; the D gene is possibly TRBD1 (5 bases). V was clipped by 4 bases and J by 2 bases, with 10 bases between them. This CDR3 is 14 amino acids long. Germline V lookup: CDR1 ENHRY, CDR2 SYGVKD. CDR3 nucleotide sequence: TGTGCCATCAGTGGGGGCAGGGCCACAGATACGCAGTATTTT. It codes for CAISGGRATDTQYF.

The chain is built from TRBV6-5 and TRBJ2-3; possibly TRBD1 or TRBD2 for D (5 bases each). The CDR3 sequence is 14 residues long. Germline loops: CDR1 MNHEY, CDR2 SVGAGI. The V end was cut by 6 bases, the J end by 5 bases, with 15 bases between. CDR3 coding DNA: TGTGCCAGCAGCCACCGGGACCGACGAGATACGCAGTATTTT. Its translation: CASSHRDRRDTQYF.

As to this clone: Other DNA sequences within the sample encode an identical CDR3. V and J are TRBV4-1 and TRBJ2-4, with D possibly matching TRBD1 (5 bases). CDR1 and CDR2 from the germline V gene are MGHRA and YSYEKL. Trimming left V 1 base short and J 0 bases short, with 16 bases between. This CDR3 has 18 amino acids. The CDR3 region has the DNA TGCGCCAGCAGCCAAGTGGACATGGGCTTGATAGCCAAAAACATTCAGTACTTC. Translation gives CASSQVDMGLIAKNIQYF.

The chain carries TRBV9 and TRBJ2-2; TRBD2 agrees at 10 bases. CDR3 length equals 16 residues. In germline, CDR1 is SGDLS, CDR2 YYNGEE. V was pared by 0 bases and J by 6 bases, with 5 bases of the junction left unmatched. CDR3 bases: TGTGCCAGCAGCGTAGTAGCGGGGGGCCGCGCCGGGGAGCTGTTTTTT. It specifies CASSVVAGGRAGELFF.